This passage covers 16 T cell receptor beta chains from one sample sequenced in a study of blood T cell repertoires in COVID-19. The repertoire was sequenced with immunoSEQ multiplex PCR; TCRdb's copy has only in-frame clones and lacks some. Of a few hundred thousand clones in the sample, about 80% were seen once. The sample comprised peripheral blood. These receptors all come from an older person with COVID-19, enrolled during active disease.

This clone appeared many times. V usage is TRBV14 and J usage is TRBJ1-2; D is uncertain. V lost 2 bases, J lost 5 bases, and 6 bases lay in between. Germline V gene data show CDR1 as SGHDN and CDR2 as FVKESK. This CDR3 is built from 12 residues. The CDR3 is CASSQNRYGYTF. The CDR3 DNA reads as TGTGCCAGCAGCCAAAATCGGTATGGCTACACCTTC.

The CDR3 DNA reads as TGTGCCAGCAGCGTTAGCGATTCGGGTACAGATACGCAGTATTTT. This gives the protein CASSVSDSGTDTQYF. The rearrangement links TRBV9 to TRBJ2-3, with D possibly matching TRBD2 (5 bases). Between the trimmed V and J ends, which lost 2 bases and 3 bases, there was a span of 13 bases. Germline CDR1 SGDLS, CDR2 YYNGEE. This CDR3 contains 15 residues.

The chain couples TRBV12-3 or TRBV12-4 to TRBJ1-1; tentatively, D is TRBD1 (6 bases). The CDR3 has 13 residues. With 8 bases removed from V and 2 bases from J, the gap between germline ends came to 12 bases. CDR3 loop: CASDRGANTEAFF. The CDR3 DNA is TGTGCCAGCGATCGGGGGGCCAACACTGAAGCTTTCTTT.

V usage is TRBV7-2 and J usage is TRBJ2-3; D possibly corresponds to TRBD2 (5 bases). Germline CDR1 is SGHTA and CDR2 is FQGNSA. CDR3 length: 12 amino acids. Trimming pared 5 bases from V and 12 bases from J, leaving 15 bases between. CDR3 residues: CASSGLDMLQYF. The CDR3 DNA follows: TGTGCCAGCAGCGGACTGGATATGTTACAGTATTTT. The whole variable domain, remainder taken from reference TRBV7-2 and TRBJ2-3, is GAGVSQSPSNKVTEKGKDVELRCDPISGHTALYWYRQSLGQGLEFLIYFQGNSAPDKSGLPSDRFSAERTGGSVSTLTIQRTQQEDSAVYLCASSGLDMLQYFGPGTRLTVL.

The CDR3 sequence: CAIGPSQAGMNTEAFF. CDR3 sequence (DNA): TGTGCCATCGGGCCGTCCCAGGCGGGAATGAACACTGAAGCTTTCTTT. The rearrangement links TRBV10-3 to TRBJ1-1; no firm D call. Trimming pared 8 bases from V and 0 bases from J, leaving 19 bases between. The CDR3 is made up of 16 amino acids. Germline V lookup: CDR1 ENHRY, CDR2 SYGVKD.

This clone turned up a few times. This chain uses TRBV5-4 with TRBJ1-6; tentative D call: TRBD1 (6 bases). Germline V lookup: CDR1 SGHNT, CDR2 YYREEE (reference sequence). This CDR3 region has 16 residues. V lost 4 bases and J lost 6, with 17 bases in between. Here the CDR3 DNA reads TGTGCCAGCAGCCCCAGGGGCGGTCGCCCTAATTCACCCCTCCACTTT. This encodes CASSPRGGRPNSPLHF.

The chain couples TRBV7-9 to TRBJ1-2; 9 bases are a match to TRBD1. With V trimmed by 5 bases and J by 4 bases, 8 bases remained unmatched. Germline V gene lookup returns CDR1 SEHNR and CDR2 FQNEAQ (reference sequence). CDR3 size: 15 residues. The CDR3 nucleotides read TGTGCCAGCAGCCGCCAAGGGACAGGGAGCTATGGCTACACCTTC. Translating it yields CASSRQGTGSYGYTF.

The rearrangement uses TRBV9 and TRBJ2-1; 9 bases match TRBD2. V dropped 2 bases and J dropped 9; count of bases not matched to a gene: 12. The CDR3 loop spans 16 amino acids. Germline-derived CDR1 and CDR2 are SGDLS and YYNGEE. As DNA, the CDR3 is TGTGCCAGCAGCGTTGTAGCGGGAGAGGGCCGCAGTGAGCAGTTCTTC. This encodes CASSVVAGEGRSEQFF.

The CDR3 nucleotides read TGTGCCTGGGTCGGGGGTTATAATTCACCCCTCCACTTT. Translated, it gives CAWVGGYNSPLHF. The chain carries TRBV30 and TRBJ1-6; TRBD1 is a possible D gene (5 bases). The V and J ends lost 5 bases and 4 bases respectively, with 9 bases between them. There are 13 residues in the CDR3. Germline-derived CDR1 and CDR2 are GTSNPN and SVGIG (reference sequence).

The rearrangement joins TRBV7-9 to TRBJ2-1; D may be TRBD2 (5 bases). CDR3 length equals 15 residues. The V end lost 4 bases, the J end lost 7 bases, and 17 bases lay between the germline ends. Per germline, CDR1 SEHNR and CDR2 FQNEAQ (reference sequence). CDR3 residues: CASSSPRLATNEQFF. CDR3 nucleotide sequence: TGTGCCAGCAGCTCCCCTCGGCTAGCAACAAATGAGCAGTTCTTC. The variable domain in full, completed from reference TRBV7-9 and TRBJ2-1, reads DTGVSQNPRHKITKRGQNVTFRCDPISEHNRLYWYRQTLGQGPEFLTYFQNEAQLEKSRLLSDRFSAERPKGSFSTLEIQRTEQGDSAMYLCASSSPRLATNEQFFGPGTRLTVL.

The chain is built from TRBV28 and TRBJ2-3, with D unclear. The V gene lost 4 bases and the J gene lost 13 bases, with 9 bases spanning the gap. The germline V gene has CDR1 MDHEN and CDR2 SYDVKM. The CDR3 has 10 amino acids. For the CDR3, the DNA is TGTGCCAGCAGTTCCATGGCAAAGTATTTT. Translation gives CASSSMAKYF.

The V call is TRBV28, the J call TRBJ1-4; D gene ambiguous. Germline CDR1 is MDHEN and CDR2 is SYDVKM. The ends were cut back, 6 bases at V and 2 bases at J, with 10 bases in the middle. The CDR3 contains 14 residues. CDR3 loop: CASSLPQTNEKLFF. The CDR3 DNA sequence: TGTGCCAGCAGCTTACCTCAGACTAATGAAAAACTGTTTTTT.

The rearrangement uses TRBV7-3 and TRBJ2-7, with 8 bases that match TRBD2. CDR1 and CDR2 (germline): SGHTA, FQGTGA. CDR3 length equals 15 residues. The trim removed 5 bases at V and 6 bases at J, leaving 12 bases unmatched. The CDR3 region is CASSPGGGRVGEQYF. The CDR3 region has the DNA TGTGCCAGCAGCCCCGGGGGGGGGCGAGTGGGCGAGCAGTACTTC.

This chain connects TRBV5-1 to TRBJ2-7, with 7 bases that match TRBD2. V shed 3 bases, J shed 4 bases, and the junction held 7 bases outside the gene matches. Germline lookup yields CDR1 SGHRS and CDR2 YFSETQ. CDR3 size: 14 residues. The DNA for the CDR3 is TGCGCCAGCAGCTCCGGGAGGTTATTGTACGAGCAGTACTTC. Residues: CASSSGRLLYEQYF. The variable domain in full, with the rest retrieved from reference TRBV5-1 and TRBJ2-7, is KAGVTQTPRYLIKTRGQQVTLSCSPISGHRSVSWYQQTPGQGLQFLFEYFSETQRNKGNFPGRFSGRQFSNSRSEMNVSTLELGDSALYLCASSSGRLLYEQYFGPGTRLTVT.

This chain uses TRBV5-4 with TRBJ1-2; D is unclear. Deletions cut 4 bases from V and 5 bases from J, with 30 bases between. Germline assignment: CDR1 SGHNT and CDR2 YYREEE (reference sequence). The CDR3 consists of 19 residues. The CDR3 protein is CASSPPGSLAGGTLYGYTF. CDR3 coding DNA: TGTGCCAGCAGCCCACCTGGATCATTAGCGGGCGGAACCCTTTATGGCTACACCTTC.

V and J are TRBV5-1 and TRBJ2-6, with TRBD2 as a possible D gene (5 bases). V lost 4 bases to trimming and J lost 0 bases, with 8 bases between them. This CDR3 is 15 amino acids long. Germline V gene data show CDR1 as SGHRS and CDR2 as YFSETQ. CDR3 nucleotides: TGCGCCAGCAGCGTGGGGAGCTCTGGGGCCAACGTCCTGACTTTC. Translation: CASSVGSSGANVLTF.